The sequence of this T cell receptor (beta chain) was determined in a study of cytomegalovirus exposure and HLA in healthy donors. Study-wide results and caveats: CMV serostatus was the sole immune exposure information available. The HLA-A and HLA-B alleles of most subjects were reportedly predicted accurately from TCR beta sequences. Rarity marked most TCR sequences, yet some public TCRs occurred in many donors.

The PCR had 60 Vbeta and 13 Jbeta primers. Method: immunoSEQ multiplex PCR; TCRdb's copy keeps in-frame clones and lacks some. This table holds 190,000 or so clones, about 80% found once. Donors in the study were healthy people who gave bone marrow. Turning to this clone: The target antigen is unknown.

This receptor was taken from a boy younger than 18 in good health and CMV-seronegative. Specimen: PBMCs.

The CDR3 sequence is CATSFGEGRGETQYF. CDR3 bases: TGTGCCACCAGCTTCGGCGAAGGGAGAGGAGAGACCCAGTACTTC. The V call is TRBV15, the J call TRBJ2-5; possibly TRBD2 for D (5 bases). V dropped 5 bases and J dropped 4 bases, with 17 bases sitting between them. This CDR3 is built from 15 residues. Per germline, CDR1 LNHNV and CDR2 YYDKDF (reference sequence).